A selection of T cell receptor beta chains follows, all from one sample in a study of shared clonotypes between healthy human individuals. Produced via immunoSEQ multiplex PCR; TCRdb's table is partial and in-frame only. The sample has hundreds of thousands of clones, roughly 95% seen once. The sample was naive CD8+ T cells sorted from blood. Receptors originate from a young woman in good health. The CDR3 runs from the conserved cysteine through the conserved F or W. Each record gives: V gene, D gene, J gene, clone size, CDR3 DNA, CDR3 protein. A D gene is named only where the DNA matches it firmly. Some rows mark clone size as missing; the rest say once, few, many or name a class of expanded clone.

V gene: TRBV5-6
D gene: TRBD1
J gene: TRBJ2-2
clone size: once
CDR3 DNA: TGTGCCAGCAGCTTGGAGGGACAGGGACTCACCGGGGAGCTGTTTTTT
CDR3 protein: CASSLEGQGLTGELFF

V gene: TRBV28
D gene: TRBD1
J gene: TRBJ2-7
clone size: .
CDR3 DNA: TGTGCCAGCAGCCGACAGGGGGCGGAGCAGTACTTC
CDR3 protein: CASSRQGAEQYF

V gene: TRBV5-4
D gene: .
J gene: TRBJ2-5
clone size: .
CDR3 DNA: TGTGCCAGCAGCTTTGAAGCGATGGAGACCCAGTACTTC
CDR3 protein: CASSFEAMETQYF

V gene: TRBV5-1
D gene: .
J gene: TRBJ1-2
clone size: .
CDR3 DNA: TGCGCCAGCAGCTTGGACGGGGCGGGCTATGGCTACACCTTC
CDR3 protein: CASSLDGAGYGYTF

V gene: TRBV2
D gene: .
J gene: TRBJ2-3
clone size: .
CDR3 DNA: TGTGCCAGCAGTGGGGGGCCGAGGGCAGATACGCAGTATTTT
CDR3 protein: CASSGGPRADTQYF

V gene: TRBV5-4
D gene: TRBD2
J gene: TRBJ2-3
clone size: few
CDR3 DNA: TGTGCCAGCAGTGGACTAGCGGGAGTAGATACGCAGTATTTT
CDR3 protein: CASSGLAGVDTQYF

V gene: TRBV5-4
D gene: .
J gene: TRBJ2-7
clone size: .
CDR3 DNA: TGTGCCAGCAGCCAGGACTCCTACGAGCAGTACTTC
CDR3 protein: CASSQDSYEQYF

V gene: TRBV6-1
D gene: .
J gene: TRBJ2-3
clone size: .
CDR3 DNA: TGTGCCAGCAGTGAACCCCCGCAGTATTTT
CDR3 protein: CASSEPPQYF

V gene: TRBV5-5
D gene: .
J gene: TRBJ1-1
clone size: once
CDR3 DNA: TGTGCCAGCAGCTTGGATACGGTGAACACTGAAGCTTTCTTT
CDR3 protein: CASSLDTVNTEAFF

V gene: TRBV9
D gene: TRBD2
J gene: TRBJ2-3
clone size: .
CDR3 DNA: TGTGCCAGCAGCCCGGGCGTTGCGGGAGTCGCAGATACGCAGTATTTT
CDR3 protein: CASSPGVAGVADTQYF

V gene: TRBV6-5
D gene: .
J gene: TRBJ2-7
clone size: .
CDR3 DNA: TGTGCCAGCAGTTACTCGGCACCCTCCTACGAGCAGTACTTC
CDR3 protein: CASSYSAPSYEQYF

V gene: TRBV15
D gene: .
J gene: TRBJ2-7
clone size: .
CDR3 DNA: TGTGCCACCAGCAGACTAGCCAACTCCTACGAGCAGTACTTC
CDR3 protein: CATSRLANSYEQYF

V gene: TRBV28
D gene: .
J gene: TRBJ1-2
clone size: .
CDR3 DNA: TGTGCCAGCAGTTTCCAACAGTCCTATGGCTACACCTTC
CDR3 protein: CASSFQQSYGYTF

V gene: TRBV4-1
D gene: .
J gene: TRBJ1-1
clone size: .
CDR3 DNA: TGCGCCAGCAGCAACCCAGGGGTGAACACTGAAGCTTTCTTT
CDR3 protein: CASSNPGVNTEAFF

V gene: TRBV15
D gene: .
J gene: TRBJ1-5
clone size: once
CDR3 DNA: TGTGCCACCGTCCCGGGTGATAGCAATCAGCCCCAGCATTTT
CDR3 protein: CATVPGDSNQPQHF

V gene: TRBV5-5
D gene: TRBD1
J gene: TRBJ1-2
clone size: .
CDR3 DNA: TGTGCCAGCAGCTTGTGGTCACAGGGGGACTATGGCTACACCTTC
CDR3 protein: CASSLWSQGDYGYTF

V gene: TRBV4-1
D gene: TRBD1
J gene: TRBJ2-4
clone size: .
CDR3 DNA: TGCGCCAGCAGCCAAGAGACAGGGAGCTTGGACATTCAGTACTTC
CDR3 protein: CASSQETGSLDIQYF

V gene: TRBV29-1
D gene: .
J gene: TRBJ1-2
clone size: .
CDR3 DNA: TGCAGCGTCACCGGTCCTTATGGCTACATCTTC
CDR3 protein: CSVTGPYGYIF

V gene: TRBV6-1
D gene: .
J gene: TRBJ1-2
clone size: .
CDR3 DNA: TGTGCCAGCAGTGAAGTGCCTCAGGGGTATGGCTACACCTTC
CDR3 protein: CASSEVPQGYGYTF

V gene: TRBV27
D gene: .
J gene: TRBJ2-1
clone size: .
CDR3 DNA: TGTGCCAGCAGTTTATTATATGAGCAGTTCTTC
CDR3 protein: CASSLLYEQFF

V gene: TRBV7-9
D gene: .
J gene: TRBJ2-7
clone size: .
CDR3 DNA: TGTGCCAGCAGCTCCGGGGCGTTTGAGCAGTACTTC
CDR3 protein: CASSSGAFEQYF

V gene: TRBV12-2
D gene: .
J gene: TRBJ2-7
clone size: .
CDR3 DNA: TGTGCAAGTCGCCACACTATCAACAGGGACTGGGGTTACGAGCAGTACTTC
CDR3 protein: CASRHTINRDWGYEQYF

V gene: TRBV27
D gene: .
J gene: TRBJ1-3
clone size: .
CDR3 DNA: TGTGCCAGCAGTTTATCCTGGGCCTACAGGGCGGGAAACACCATATATTTT
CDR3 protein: CASSLSWAYRAGNTIYF

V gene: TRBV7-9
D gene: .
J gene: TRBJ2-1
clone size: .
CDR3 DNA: TGTGCCAGCAGCTTAGTTGGTGGGCCCGACAATGAGCAGTTCTTC
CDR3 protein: CASSLVGGPDNEQFF

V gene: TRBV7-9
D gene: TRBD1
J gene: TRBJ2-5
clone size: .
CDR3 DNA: TGTGCCAGCAGCTACTCAGGGGGATACCAAGAGACCCAGTACTTC
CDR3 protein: CASSYSGGYQETQYF

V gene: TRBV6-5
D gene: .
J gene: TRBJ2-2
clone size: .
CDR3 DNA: TGTGCCAGCAGTTACTCGACTACGACCGGGGAGCTGTTTTTT
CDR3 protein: CASSYSTTTGELFF

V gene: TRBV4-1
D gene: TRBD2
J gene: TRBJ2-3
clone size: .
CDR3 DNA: TGCGCCAGCAGCCAAGATGCGCGGGAGTCGAATACGCAGTATTTT
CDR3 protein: CASSQDARESNTQYF

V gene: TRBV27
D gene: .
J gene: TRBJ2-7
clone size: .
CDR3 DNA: TGTGCCAGCAGTCCCCACTACGAGCAGTACTTC
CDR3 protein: CASSPHYEQYF

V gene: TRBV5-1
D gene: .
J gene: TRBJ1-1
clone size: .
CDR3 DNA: TGCGCCAGCAGCCCAAGGGCGAGGGCCTCTCTCATGAACACTGAAGCTTTCTTT
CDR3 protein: CASSPRARASLMNTEAFF

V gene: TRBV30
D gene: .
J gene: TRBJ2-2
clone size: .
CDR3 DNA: TGTGCCTGGATCCCCGGGAGTCAGGATACCGGGGAGCTGTTTTTT
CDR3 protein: CAWIPGSQDTGELFF

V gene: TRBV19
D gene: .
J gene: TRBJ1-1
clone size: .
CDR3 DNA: TGTGCCAGTAGTGCTAACAGGGATCGCCCTGAAGCTTTCTTT
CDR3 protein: CASSANRDRPEAFF

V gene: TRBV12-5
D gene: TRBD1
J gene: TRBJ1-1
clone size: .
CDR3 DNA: TGTGCTAGTGGTCATGAGCAGGGGGTGAACACTGAAGCTTTCTTT
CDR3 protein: CASGHEQGVNTEAFF

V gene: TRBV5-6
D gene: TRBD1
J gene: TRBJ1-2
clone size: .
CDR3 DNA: TGTGCCAGCAGCTTGGCGGGACAGCCCTATGGCTACACCTTC
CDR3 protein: CASSLAGQPYGYTF

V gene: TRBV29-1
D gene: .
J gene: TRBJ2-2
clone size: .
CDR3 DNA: TGCAGCGTAGACTACCTGAACACCGGGGAGCTGTTTTTT
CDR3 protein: CSVDYLNTGELFF

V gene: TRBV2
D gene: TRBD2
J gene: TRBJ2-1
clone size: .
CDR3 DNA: TGTGCCAGCAGTACCACCCCCGGACTAGCGGGGATGAGTTATGGGCAGTTCTTC
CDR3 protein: CASSTTPGLAGMSYGQFF

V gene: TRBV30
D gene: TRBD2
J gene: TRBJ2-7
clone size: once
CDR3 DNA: TGTGCCTGGGTTCTTGGCGGGAGCTCCTACGAGCAGTACTTC
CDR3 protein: CAWVLGGSSYEQYF

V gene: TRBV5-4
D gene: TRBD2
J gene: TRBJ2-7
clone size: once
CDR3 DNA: TGTGCCAGCAGCTCCGGGACTAGCGGGAGTCGCCCCTACGAGCAGTACTTC
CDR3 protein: CASSSGTSGSRPYEQYF

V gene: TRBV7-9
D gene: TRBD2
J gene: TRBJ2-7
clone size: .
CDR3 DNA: TGTGCCAGCACCCCTAAGGAGCGGGATTCCTACGAGCAGTACTTC
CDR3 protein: CASTPKERDSYEQYF

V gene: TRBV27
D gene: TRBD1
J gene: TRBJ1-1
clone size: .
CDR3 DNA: TGTGCCAGCAGCCTTTTCGGACAGGGCAGGATGGAAGCTTTCTTT
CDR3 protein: CASSLFGQGRMEAFF

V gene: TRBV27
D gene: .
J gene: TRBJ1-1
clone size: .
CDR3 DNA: TGTGCCAGCAGTTTAGCGGGGTTGGGCACTGAAGCTTTCTTT
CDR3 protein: CASSLAGLGTEAFF

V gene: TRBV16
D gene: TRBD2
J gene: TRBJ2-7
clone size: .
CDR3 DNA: TGTGCCAGCAGCCACCGTACTAGCGGGAGGTACGAGCAGTACTTC
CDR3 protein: CASSHRTSGRYEQYF

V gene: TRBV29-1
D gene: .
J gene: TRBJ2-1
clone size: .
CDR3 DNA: TGCAGCGTTGGGTCTGGGAGTTCCTACAATGAGCAGTTCTTC
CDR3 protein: CSVGSGSSYNEQFF

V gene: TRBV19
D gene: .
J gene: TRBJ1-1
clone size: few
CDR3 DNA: TGTGCCAGTACTCCTTTCCTCAGGGAATCTGAAGCTTTCTTT
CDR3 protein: CASTPFLRESEAFF

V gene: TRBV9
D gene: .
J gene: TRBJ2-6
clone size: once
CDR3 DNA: TGTGCCAGCAGCGTAAACAGGGTATCTGGGGCCAACGTCCTGACTTTC
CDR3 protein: CASSVNRVSGANVLTF

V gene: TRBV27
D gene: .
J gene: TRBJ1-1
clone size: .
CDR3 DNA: TGTGCCAGCAGTTTCCTCGGGGGGACTGAAGCTTTCTTT
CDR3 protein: CASSFLGGTEAFF

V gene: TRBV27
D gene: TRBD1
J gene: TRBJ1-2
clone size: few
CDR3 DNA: TGTGCCAGCAGTGCCCTGGGGACAGGGTATGGCTACACCTTC
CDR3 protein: CASSALGTGYGYTF

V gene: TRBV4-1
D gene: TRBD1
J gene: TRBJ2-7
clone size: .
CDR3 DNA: TGCGCCAGCAGGGGACAGGGGACTCTCGAGCAGTACTTC
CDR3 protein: CASRGQGTLEQYF

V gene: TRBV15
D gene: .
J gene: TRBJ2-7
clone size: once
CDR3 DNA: TGTGCCACCAGCAAGAGACCCGGGCAGGGGTACGAGCAGTACTTC
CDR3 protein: CATSKRPGQGYEQYF

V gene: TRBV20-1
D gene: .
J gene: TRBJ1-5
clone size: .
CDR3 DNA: TGCAGTGTTCCTTATCAGCCCCAGCATTTT
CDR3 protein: CSVPYQPQHF

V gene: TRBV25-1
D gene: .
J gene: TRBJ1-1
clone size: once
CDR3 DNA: TGTGCCAGCAGTGAAGCTGTTGGGACTGAAGCTTTCTTT
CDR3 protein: CASSEAVGTEAFF

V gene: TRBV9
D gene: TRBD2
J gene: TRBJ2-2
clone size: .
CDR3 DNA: TGTGCCAGCAGCGTTTGGCGGGAGGCGGCCGGGGAGCTGTTTTTT
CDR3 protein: CASSVWREAAGELFF

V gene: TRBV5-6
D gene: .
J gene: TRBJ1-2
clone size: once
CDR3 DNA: TGTGCCAGCAGCTTGCAGGGGCGAAATGGCTACACCTTC
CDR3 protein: CASSLQGRNGYTF

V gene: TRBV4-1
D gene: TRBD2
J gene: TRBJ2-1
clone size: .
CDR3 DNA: TGCGCCAGCAGCCAAGAGCCACTAGCGGGTCGTACTGAGCAGTTCTTC
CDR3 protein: CASSQEPLAGRTEQFF

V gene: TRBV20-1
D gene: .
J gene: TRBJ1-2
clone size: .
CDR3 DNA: TGCAGTGCTACAGGGGATGGCTACACCTTC
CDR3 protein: CSATGDGYTF

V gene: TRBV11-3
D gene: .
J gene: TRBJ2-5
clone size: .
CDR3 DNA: TGTGCCAGCAGCTTAGGCCCTTGGTATCGAGCGGTGAAGACCCAGTACTTC
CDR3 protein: CASSLGPWYRAVKTQYF